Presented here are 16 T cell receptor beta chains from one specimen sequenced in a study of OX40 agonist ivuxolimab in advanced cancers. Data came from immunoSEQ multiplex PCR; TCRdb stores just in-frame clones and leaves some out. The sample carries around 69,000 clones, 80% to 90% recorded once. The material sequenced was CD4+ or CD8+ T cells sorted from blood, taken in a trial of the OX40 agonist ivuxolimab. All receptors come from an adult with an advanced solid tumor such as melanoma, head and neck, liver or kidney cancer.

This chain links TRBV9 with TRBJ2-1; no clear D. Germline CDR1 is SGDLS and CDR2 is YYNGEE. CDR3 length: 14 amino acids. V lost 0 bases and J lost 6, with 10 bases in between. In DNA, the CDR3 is TGTGCCAGCAGCGTAGATCCCCTCTCCAATGAGCAGTTCTTC. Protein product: CASSVDPLSNEQFF.

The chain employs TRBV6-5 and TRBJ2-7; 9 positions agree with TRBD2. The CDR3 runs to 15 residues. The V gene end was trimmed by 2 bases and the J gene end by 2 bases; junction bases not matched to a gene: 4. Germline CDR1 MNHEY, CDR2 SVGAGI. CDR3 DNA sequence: TGTGCCAGCAGTTACATTAGCGGGGGAGCCTACGAGCAGTACTTC. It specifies CASSYISGGAYEQYF.

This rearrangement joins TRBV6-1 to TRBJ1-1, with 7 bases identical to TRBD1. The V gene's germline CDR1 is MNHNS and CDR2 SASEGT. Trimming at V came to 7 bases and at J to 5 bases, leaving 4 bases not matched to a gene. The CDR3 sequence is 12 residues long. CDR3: CASISGGTEAFF. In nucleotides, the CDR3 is TGTGCCAGCATCTCAGGGGGTACTGAAGCTTTCTTT.

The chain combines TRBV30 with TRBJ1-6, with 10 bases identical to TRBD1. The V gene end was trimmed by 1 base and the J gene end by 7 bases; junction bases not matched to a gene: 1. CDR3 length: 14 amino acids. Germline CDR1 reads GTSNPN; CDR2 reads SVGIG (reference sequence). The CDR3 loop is CAWSEGQGNSPLHF. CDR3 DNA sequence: TGTGCCTGGAGTGAGGGACAGGGGAATTCACCCCTCCACTTT.

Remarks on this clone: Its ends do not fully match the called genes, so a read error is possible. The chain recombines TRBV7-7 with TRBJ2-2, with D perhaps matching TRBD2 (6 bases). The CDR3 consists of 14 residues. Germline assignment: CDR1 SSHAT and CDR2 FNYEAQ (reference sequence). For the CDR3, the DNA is TGTGCTAGCAGCGCTGGACTAAACACCGGGGAGCTGTTTTTT. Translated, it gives CASSAGLNTGELFF.

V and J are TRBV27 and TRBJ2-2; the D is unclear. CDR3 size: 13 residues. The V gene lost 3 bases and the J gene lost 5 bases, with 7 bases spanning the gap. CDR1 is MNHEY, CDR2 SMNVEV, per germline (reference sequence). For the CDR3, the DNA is TGTGCCAGCAGTTTCGTCGCTACCGGGGAGCTGTTTTTT. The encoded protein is CASSFVATGELFF.

In DNA, the CDR3 is TGTGCCAGCAGCGTAGAGACAGGGATCTACAATGAGCAGTTCTTC. Its translation: CASSVETGIYNEQFF. V usage is TRBV9 and J usage is TRBJ2-1, with 7 bases lining up with TRBD1. The length of the CDR3 is 15 residues. The trim removed 0 bases at V and 3 bases at J, leaving 3 bases unmatched. CDR1 SGDLS and CDR2 YYNGEE come from the germline V gene.

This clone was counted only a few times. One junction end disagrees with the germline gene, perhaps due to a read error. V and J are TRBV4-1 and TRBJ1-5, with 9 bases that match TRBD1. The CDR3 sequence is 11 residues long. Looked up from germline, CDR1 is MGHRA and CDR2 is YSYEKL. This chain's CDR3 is CASSTRGQGDF. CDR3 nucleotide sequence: TGCGCCAGCAGCACCCGGGGACAGGGTGATTTT.

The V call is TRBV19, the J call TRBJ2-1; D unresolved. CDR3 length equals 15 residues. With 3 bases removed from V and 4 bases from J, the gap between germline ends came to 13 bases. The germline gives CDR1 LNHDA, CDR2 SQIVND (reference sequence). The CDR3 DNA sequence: TGTGCCAGTAGTATTAGGTTAGAGCATTACAATGAGCAGTTCTTC. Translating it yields CASSIRLEHYNEQFF.

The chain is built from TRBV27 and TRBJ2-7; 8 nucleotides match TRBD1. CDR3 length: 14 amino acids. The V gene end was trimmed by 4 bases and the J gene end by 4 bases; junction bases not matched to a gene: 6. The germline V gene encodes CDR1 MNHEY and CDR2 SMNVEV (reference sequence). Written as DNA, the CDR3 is TGTGCCAGCAGTTCCGGGACAGGACCGTACGAGCAGTACTTC. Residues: CASSSGTGPYEQYF.

The CDR3 sequence: CASSEPSVKYEQYF. In DNA, the CDR3 is TGTGCCAGCAGTGAACCTAGCGTGAAATACGAGCAGTACTTC. The rearrangement joins TRBV2 to TRBJ2-7, with TRBD2 as a possible D gene (6 bases). V lost 2 bases to trimming and J lost 4 bases, with 12 bases between them. Germline loops: CDR1 SNHLY, CDR2 FYNNEI. This CDR3 comprises 14 residues.

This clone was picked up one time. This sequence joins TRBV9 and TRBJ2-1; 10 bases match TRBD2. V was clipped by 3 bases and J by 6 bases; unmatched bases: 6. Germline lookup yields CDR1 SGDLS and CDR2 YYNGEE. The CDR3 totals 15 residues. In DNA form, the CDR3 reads TGTGCCAGCAGCGGGCTAGCGGGGGCGCTCAATGAGCAGTTCTTC. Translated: CASSGLAGALNEQFF. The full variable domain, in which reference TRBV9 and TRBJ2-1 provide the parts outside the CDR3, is DSGVTQTPKHLITATGQRVTLRCSPRSGDLSVYWYQQSLDQGLQFLIQYYNGEERAKGNILERFSAQQFPDLHSELNLSSLELGDSALYFCASSGLAGALNEQFFGPGTRLTVL.

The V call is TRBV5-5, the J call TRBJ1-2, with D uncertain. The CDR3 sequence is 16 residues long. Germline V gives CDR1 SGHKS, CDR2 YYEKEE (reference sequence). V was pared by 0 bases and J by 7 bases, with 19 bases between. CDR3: CASSLELRERAAGYTF. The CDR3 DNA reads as TGTGCCAGCAGCTTGGAGCTTCGGGAACGAGCGGCTGGCTACACCTTC.

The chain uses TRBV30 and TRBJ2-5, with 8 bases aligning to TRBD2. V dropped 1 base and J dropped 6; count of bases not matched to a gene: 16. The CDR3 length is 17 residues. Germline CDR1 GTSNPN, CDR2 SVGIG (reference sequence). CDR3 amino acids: CAWSEGGGTLPIQTQYF. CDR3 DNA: TGTGCCTGGAGTGAGGGCGGGGGGACCCTCCCGATTCAGACCCAGTACTTC. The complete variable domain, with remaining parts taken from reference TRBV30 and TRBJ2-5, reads SQTIHQWPATLVQPVGSPLSLECTVEGTSNPNLYWYRQAAGRGLQLLFYSVGIGQISSEVPQNLSASRPQDRQFILSSKKLLLSDSGFYLCAWSEGGGTLPIQTQYFGPGTRLLVL.

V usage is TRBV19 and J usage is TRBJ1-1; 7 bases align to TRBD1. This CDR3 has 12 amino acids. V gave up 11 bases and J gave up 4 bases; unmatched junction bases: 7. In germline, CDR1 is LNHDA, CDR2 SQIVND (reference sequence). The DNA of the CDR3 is TGTGCCTCCTCAGGGGGGGCCACTGAAGCTTTCTTT. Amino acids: CASSGGATEAFF.

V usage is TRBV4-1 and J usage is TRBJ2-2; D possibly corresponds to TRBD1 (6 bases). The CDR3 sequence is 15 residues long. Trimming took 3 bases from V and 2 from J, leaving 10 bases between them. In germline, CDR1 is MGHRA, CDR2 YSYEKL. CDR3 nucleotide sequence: TGCGCCAGCAGCCACGGACAGTCTAACACCGGGGAGCTGTTTTTT. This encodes CASSHGQSNTGELFF.